Below, 13 T cell receptor beta chains from the same sample are listed, as sequenced in a study of shared clonotypes between healthy human individuals. Only in-frame clones appear in the TCRdb table, and some are missing; sequencing was by immunoSEQ multiplex PCR. The table lists approximately 590,000 clones, roughly 95% of them singletons. CD45RO-negative cells were positively selected for CCR7, leaving out terminally differentiated effector memory CD45RA+ cells. Material: naive CD8+ T cells sorted from blood. These receptor sequences come from a woman aged 25 to 45 in good health.

This chain connects TRBV7-6 to TRBJ2-5, with D perhaps matching TRBD2 (6 bases). Per the germline V gene, CDR1 is SGHVS and CDR2 is FNYEAQ. Trimming stripped 3 bases from V and 2 bases from J, with 28 bases between. CDR3 length: 20 amino acids. This chain's CDR3 is CASSFFAMAGFREIQETQYF. CDR3 DNA: TGTGCCAGCAGCTTTTTTGCAATGGCGGGTTTCCGGGAGATTCAAGAGACCCAGTACTTC.

This clone was observed a handful of times. The V call is TRBV11-2, the J call TRBJ2-7; no definite D call. The CDR3 covers 12 residues. Trimming took 3 bases from V and 3 from J, leaving 6 bases between them. Per germline, CDR1 SGHAT and CDR2 FQNNGV. CDR3 sequence: CASSFSHYEQYF. CDR3 DNA: TGTGCCAGCAGCTTTAGCCACTACGAGCAGTACTTC. The full variable domain, completed using reference TRBV11-2 and TRBJ2-7, is EAGVAQSPRYKIIEKRQSVAFWCNPISGHATLYWYQQILGQGPKLLIQFQNNGVVDDSQLPKDRFSAERLKGVDSTLKIQPAKLEDSAVYLCASSFSHYEQYFGPGTRLTVT.

This chain connects TRBV7-9 to TRBJ1-5; D remains unclear. Germline values: CDR1 SEHNR, CDR2 FQNEAQ (reference sequence). Trimming cost V 0 bases and J 7 bases, with 13 bases left between them. The CDR3 is 15 residues long. Here the CDR3 DNA reads TGTGCCAGCAGCTTAGCGGGAGGGAGAGGGCAGCCCCAGCATTTT. Its translation: CASSLAGGRGQPQHF.

This chain uses TRBV28 with TRBJ1-1, with D possibly TRBD1 on 5 matching bases. V lost 6 bases and J 3 bases, leaving 14 bases between the germline ends. The CDR3 extends over 14 amino acids. CDR1 MDHEN and CDR2 SYDVKM come from the germline V gene. The DNA of the CDR3 is TGTGCCAGCAGAACATTATCAGGGTACACTGAAGCTTTCTTT. Amino acids: CASRTLSGYTEAFF. The entire variable domain, with the rest obtained from reference TRBV28 and TRBJ1-1, is as follows: DVKVTQSSRYLVKRTGEKVFLECVQDMDHENMFWYRQDPGLGLRLIYFSYDVKMKEKGDIPEGYSVSREKKERFSLILESASTNQTSMYLCASRTLSGYTEAFFGQGTRLTVV.

The chain recombines TRBV28 with TRBJ1-3; 9 bases align to TRBD1. CDR1 is MDHEN and CDR2 is SYDVKM in the germline V gene. With V trimmed by 6 bases and J by 0 bases, 18 bases remained unmatched. The CDR3 loop spans 20 amino acids. CDR3 coding DNA: TGTGCCAGCAGCACCGGGACAGGGTTTCTTCGATCCCCCTCTGGAAACACCATATATTTT. Encoded protein: CASSTGTGFLRSPSGNTIYF. Full variable domain (missing parts from reference TRBV28 and TRBJ1-3): DVKVTQSSRYLVKRTGEKVFLECVQDMDHENMFWYRQDPGLGLRLIYFSYDVKMKEKGDIPEGYSVSREKKERFSLILESASTNQTSMYLCASSTGTGFLRSPSGNTIYFGEGSWLTVV.

The V gene is TRBV13, the J gene TRBJ1-4; D call uncertain. There are 12 residues in the CDR3. V was trimmed by 5 bases and J by 8 bases, leaving 9 bases between them. The germline V gene encodes CDR1 PRHDT and CDR2 FYEKMQ (reference sequence). CDR3 protein: CASSPGGEKLFF. CDR3 in DNA: TGTGCCAGCAGCCCCGGAGGCGAAAAACTGTTTTTT.

This chain joins TRBV10-3 and TRBJ2-7, with TRBD2 matching over 10 bases. Germline V gene lookup returns CDR1 ENHRY and CDR2 SYGVKD. Losses at the gene ends were 3 bases for V and 6 bases for J; bases not matched to a gene: 5. The length of the CDR3 is 14 residues. CDR3 protein: CAISDPAGGREQYF. The CDR3 nucleotides read TGTGCCATCAGTGATCCAGCGGGAGGGCGCGAGCAGTACTTC.

V and J are TRBV4-1 and TRBJ2-1; D is possibly TRBD2 (6 bases). This CDR3 spans 16 amino acids. The ends were cut back, 0 bases at V and 3 bases at J, with 12 bases in the middle. Germline CDR1 reads MGHRA; CDR2 reads YSYEKL. In DNA, the CDR3 is TGCGCCAGCAGCCAAGATCCCGGGGGTTACTACAATGAGCAGTTCTTC. Protein product: CASSQDPGGYYNEQFF.

The J gene is TRBJ2-3, the V gene TRBV28, with 12 bases fitting TRBD2. The CDR3 sequence is 17 residues long. Germline CDR1 reads MDHEN; CDR2 reads SYDVKM. The V gene end was trimmed by 3 bases and the J gene end by 4 bases; junction bases not matched to a gene: 8. CDR3 DNA: TGTGCCAGCAGTTTCTTTAGACTAGCGGGAGACCCAGATACGCAGTATTTT. It translates to CASSFFRLAGDPDTQYF. Together with reference TRBV28 and TRBJ2-3, the CDR3 gives the full variable domain: DVKVTQSSRYLVKRTGEKVFLECVQDMDHENMFWYRQDPGLGLRLIYFSYDVKMKEKGDIPEGYSVSREKKERFSLILESASTNQTSMYLCASSFFRLAGDPDTQYFGPGTRLTVL.

The chain recombines TRBV6-5 with TRBJ2-3; 12 bases align to TRBD2. This CDR3 has 16 amino acids. From germline, CDR1 is MNHEY and CDR2 SVGAGI. J gave up 1 base and V 2 bases, and 1 base lay outside the gene matches. The CDR3 loop reads CASSYRLAGGTDTQYF. The CDR3 DNA is TGTGCCAGCAGTTACCGACTAGCGGGAGGCACAGATACGCAGTATTTT.

This clone is a singleton in its sample. The J gene is TRBJ2-5, the V gene TRBV10-2; D remains ambiguous. The CDR3 spans 12 residues. V was trimmed by 7 bases and J by 3 bases, leaving 9 bases between them. Germline assignment: CDR1 WSHSY and CDR2 SAAADI. The CDR3 loop is CASKLMKETQYF. The CDR3 nucleotides read TGCGCCAGCAAGCTGATGAAAGAGACCCAGTACTTC.

CDR3 in amino acids: CASSIEDRAFYNEQFF. The CDR3 bases are TGTGCCAGCAGCATAGAGGACAGGGCTTTCTACAATGAGCAGTTCTTC. The chain couples TRBV7-9 to TRBJ2-1; 8 bases align to TRBD1. The CDR3 is 16 residues long. With 5 bases clipped from V and 3 bases from J, the junction kept 9 bases outside the gene matches. Germline V gene sequence: CDR1 SEHNR, CDR2 FQNEAQ (reference sequence).

This clone was counted a single time. The CDR3 DNA reads TGTGCCAGTAGTATCAGCCTGTTCGCAGATACGCAGTATTTT. Encoded protein: CASSISLFADTQYF. The genes are TRBV19 and TRBJ2-3; D not resolved. Germline values: CDR1 LNHDA, CDR2 SQIVND (reference sequence). The CDR3 spans 14 residues. V was cut by 3 bases and J by 4 bases, with 11 bases left in between.